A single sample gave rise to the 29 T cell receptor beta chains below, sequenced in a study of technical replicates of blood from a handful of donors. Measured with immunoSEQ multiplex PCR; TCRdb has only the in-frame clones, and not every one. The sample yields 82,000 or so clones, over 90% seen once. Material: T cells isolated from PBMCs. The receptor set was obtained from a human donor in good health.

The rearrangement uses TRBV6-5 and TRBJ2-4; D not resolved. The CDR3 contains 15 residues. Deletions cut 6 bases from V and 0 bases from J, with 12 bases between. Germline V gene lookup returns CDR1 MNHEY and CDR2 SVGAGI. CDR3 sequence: CASSQIPLAKNIQYF. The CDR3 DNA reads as TGTGCCAGCAGCCAAATCCCACTAGCCAAAAACATTCAGTACTTC.

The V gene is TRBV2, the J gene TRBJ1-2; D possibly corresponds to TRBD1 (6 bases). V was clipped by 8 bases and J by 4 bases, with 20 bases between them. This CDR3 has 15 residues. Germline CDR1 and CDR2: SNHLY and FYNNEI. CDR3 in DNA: TGTGCCAGCGGGGGCTTTAGAAACCTCCTCTATGGCTACACCTTC. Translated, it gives CASGGFRNLLYGYTF.

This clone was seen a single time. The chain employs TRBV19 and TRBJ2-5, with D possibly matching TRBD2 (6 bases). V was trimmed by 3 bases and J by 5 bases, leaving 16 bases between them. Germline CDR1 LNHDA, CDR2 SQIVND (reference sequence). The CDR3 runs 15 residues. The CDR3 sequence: CASSIGLAEGETQYF. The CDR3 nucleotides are TGTGCCAGTAGTATCGGACTCGCGGAGGGGGAGACCCAGTACTTC.

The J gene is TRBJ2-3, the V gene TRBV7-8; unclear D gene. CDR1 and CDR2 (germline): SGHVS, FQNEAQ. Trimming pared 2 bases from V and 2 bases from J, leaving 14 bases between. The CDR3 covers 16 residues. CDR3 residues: CASSLSPRVSTDTQYF. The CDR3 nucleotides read TGTGCCAGCAGCTTAAGCCCCCGTGTTTCCACAGATACGCAGTATTTT.

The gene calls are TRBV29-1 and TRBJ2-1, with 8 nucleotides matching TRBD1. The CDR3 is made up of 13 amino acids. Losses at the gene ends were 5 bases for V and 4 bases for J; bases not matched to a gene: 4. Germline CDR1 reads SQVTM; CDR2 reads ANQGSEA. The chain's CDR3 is CSVSGQAYNEQFF. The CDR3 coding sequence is TGCAGCGTTTCGGGACAGGCTTACAATGAGCAGTTCTTC.

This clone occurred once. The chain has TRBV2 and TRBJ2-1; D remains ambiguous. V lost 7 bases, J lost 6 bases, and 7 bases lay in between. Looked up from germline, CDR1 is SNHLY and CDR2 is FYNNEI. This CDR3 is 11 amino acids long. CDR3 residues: CASTGLNEQFF. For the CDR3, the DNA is TGTGCCAGCACCGGTCTCAATGAGCAGTTCTTC.

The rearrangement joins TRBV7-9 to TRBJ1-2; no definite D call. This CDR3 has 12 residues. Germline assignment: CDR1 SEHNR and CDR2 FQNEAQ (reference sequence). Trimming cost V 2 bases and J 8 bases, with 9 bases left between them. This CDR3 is CASSLIEEGYTF. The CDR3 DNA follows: TGTGCCAGCAGCTTAATCGAGGAGGGCTACACCTTC.

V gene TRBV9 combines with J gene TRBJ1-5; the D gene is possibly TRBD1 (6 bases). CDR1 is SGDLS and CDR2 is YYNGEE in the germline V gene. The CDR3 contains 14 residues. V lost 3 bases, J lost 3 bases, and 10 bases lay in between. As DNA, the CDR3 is TGTGCCAGCAGCGAAACAGGGTACAATCAGCCCCAGCATTTT. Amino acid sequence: CASSETGYNQPQHF.

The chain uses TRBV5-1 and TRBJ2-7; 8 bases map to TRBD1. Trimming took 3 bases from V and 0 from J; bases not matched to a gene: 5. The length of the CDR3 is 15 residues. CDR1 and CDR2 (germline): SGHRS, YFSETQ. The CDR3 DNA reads TGCGCCAGCAGCTCCTGGGACAGGAGCTCCTACGAGCAGTACTTC. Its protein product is CASSSWDRSSYEQYF.

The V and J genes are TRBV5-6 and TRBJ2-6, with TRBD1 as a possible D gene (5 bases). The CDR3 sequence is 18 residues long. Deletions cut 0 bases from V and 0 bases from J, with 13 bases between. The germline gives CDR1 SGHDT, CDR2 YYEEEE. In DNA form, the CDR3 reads TGTGCCAGCAGCTTGGAGTACAGGAGATACTCTGGGGCCAACGTCCTGACTTTC. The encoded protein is CASSLEYRRYSGANVLTF. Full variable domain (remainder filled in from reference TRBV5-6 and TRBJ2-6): DAGVTQSPTHLIKTRGQQVTLRCSPKSGHDTVSWYQQALGQGPQFIFQYYEEEERQRGNFPDRFSGHQFPNYSSELNVNALLLGDSALYLCASSLEYRRYSGANVLTFGAGSRLTVL.

CDR3 region: CASSRHRLTSGSTSYEQYF. The CDR3, as DNA: TGTGCCAGTAGTAGACACCGTCTGACTAGCGGGAGTACTTCCTACGAGCAGTACTTC. The chain has TRBV19 and TRBJ2-7, with 12 bases lining up with TRBD2. The CDR3 spans 19 residues. Germline V CDR1 and CDR2: LNHDA, SQIVND (reference sequence). V lost 4 bases and J lost 1; bases outside the gene matches: 14. The full variable domain, rest sourced from reference TRBV19 and TRBJ2-7, is DGGITQSPKYLFRKEGQNVTLSCEQNLNHDAMYWYRQDPGQGLRLIYYSQIVNDFQKGDIAEGYSVSREKKESFPLTVTSAQKNPTAFYLCASSRHRLTSGSTSYEQYFGPGTRLTVT.

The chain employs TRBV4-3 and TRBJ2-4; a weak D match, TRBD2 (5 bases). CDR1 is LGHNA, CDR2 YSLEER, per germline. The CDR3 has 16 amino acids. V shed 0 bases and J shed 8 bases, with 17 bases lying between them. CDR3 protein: CASSQDGWMAGDIQYF. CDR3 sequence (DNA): TGCGCCAGCAGCCAAGATGGGTGGATGGCGGGCGACATTCAGTACTTC.

DNA of the CDR3: TGTGCCAGCCGTAGTTGGGTAGGAGGGGAAGAGACCCAGTACTTC. It specifies CASRSWVGGEETQYF. The V and J genes are TRBV28 and TRBJ2-5, with TRBD2 as a possible D gene (6 bases). CDR1 is MDHEN and CDR2 is SYDVKM in the germline V gene. V lost 8 bases and J lost 3, with 19 bases in between. This CDR3 region has 15 residues.

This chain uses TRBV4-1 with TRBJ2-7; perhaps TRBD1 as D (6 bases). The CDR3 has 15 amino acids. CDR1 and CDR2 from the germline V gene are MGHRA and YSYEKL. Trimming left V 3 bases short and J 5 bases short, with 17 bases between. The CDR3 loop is CASSHPDRTVHEQYF. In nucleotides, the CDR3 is TGCGCCAGCAGCCATCCTGATAGGACAGTCCACGAGCAGTACTTC.

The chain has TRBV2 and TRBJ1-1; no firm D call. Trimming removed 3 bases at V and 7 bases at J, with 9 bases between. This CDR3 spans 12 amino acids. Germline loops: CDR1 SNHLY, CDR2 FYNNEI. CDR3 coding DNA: TGTGCCAGCAGTGACTCCCCCCTTGAAGCTTTCTTT. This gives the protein CASSDSPLEAFF. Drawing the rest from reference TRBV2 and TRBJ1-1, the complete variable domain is EPEVTQTPSHQVTQMGQEVILRCVPISNHLYFYWYRQILGQKVEFLVSFYNNEISEKSEIFDDQFSVERPDGSNFTLKIRSTKLEDSAMYFCASSDSPLEAFFGQGTRLTVV.

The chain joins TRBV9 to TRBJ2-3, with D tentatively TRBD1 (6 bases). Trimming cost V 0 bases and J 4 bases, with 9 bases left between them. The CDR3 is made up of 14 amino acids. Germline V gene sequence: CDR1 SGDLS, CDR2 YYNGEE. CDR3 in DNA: TGTGCCAGCAGCGTAGGGGGGCGTCCAGATACGCAGTATTTT. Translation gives CASSVGGRPDTQYF.

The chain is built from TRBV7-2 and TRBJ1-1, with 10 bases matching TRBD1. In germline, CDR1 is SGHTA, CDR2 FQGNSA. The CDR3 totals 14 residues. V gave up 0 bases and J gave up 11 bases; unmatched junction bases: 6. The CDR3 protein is CASSLAGTGVEAFF. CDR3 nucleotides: TGTGCCAGCAGCTTAGCGGGGACAGGGGTGGAGGCTTTCTTT. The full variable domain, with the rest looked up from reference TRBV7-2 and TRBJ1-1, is GAGVSQSPSNKVTEKGKDVELRCDPISGHTALYWYRQSLGQGLEFLIYFQGNSAPDKSGLPSDRFSAERTGGSVSTLTIQRTQQEDSAVYLCASSLAGTGVEAFFGQGTRLTVV.

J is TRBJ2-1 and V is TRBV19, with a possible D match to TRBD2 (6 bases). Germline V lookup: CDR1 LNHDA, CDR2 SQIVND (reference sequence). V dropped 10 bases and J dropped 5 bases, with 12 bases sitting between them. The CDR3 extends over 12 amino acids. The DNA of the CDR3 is TGTGCCACCGAGGGACTCAACAATGAGCAGTTCTTC. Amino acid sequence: CATEGLNNEQFF. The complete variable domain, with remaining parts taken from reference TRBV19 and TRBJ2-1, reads DGGITQSPKYLFRKEGQNVTLSCEQNLNHDAMYWYRQDPGQGLRLIYYSQIVNDFQKGDIAEGYSVSREKKESFPLTVTSAQKNPTAFYLCATEGLNNEQFFGPGTRLTVL.

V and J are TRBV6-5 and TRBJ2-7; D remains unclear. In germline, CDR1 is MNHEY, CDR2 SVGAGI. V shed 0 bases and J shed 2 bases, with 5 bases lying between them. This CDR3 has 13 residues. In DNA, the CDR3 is TGTGCCAGCAGTTACTCGGGCCCCTACGAGCAGTACTTC. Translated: CASSYSGPYEQYF.

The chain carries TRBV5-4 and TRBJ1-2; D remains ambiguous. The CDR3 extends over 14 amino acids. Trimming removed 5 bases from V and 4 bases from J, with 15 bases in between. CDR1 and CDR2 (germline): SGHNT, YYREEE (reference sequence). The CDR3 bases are TGTGCCAGCAGAGCCTTTCACAGTCTCTATGGCTACACCTTC. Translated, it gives CASRAFHSLYGYTF.

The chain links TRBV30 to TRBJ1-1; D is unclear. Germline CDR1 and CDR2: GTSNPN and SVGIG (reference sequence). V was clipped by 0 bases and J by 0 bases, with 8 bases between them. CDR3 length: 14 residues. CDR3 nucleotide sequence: TGTGCCTGGAGTGTAACAGAATTGAACACTGAAGCTTTCTTT. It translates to CAWSVTELNTEAFF.

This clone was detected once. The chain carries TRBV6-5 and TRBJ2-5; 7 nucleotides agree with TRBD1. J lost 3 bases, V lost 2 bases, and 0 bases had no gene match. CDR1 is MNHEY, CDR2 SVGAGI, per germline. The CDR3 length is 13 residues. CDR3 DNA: TGTGCCAGCAGTTACCAGGGGGAAGAGACCCAGTACTTC. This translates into CASSYQGEETQYF.

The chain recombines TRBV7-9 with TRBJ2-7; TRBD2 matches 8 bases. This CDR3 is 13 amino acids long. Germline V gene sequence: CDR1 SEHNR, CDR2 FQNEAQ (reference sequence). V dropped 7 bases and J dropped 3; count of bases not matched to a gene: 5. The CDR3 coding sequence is TGTGCCAGCAACCCCCGGGGGGGCTACGAGCAGTACTTC. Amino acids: CASNPRGGYEQYF.

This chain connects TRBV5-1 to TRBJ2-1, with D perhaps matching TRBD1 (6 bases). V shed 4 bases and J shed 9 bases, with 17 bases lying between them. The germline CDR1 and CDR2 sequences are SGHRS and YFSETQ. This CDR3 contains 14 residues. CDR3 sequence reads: CASSQGQGGGEQFF. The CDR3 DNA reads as TGCGCCAGCAGCCAGGGACAAGGAGGAGGTGAGCAGTTCTTC.

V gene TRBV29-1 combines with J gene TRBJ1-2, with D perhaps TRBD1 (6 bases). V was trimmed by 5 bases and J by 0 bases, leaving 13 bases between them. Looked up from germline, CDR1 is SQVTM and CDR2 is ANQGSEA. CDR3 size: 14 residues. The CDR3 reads CSVWHRTANYGYTF. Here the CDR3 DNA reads TGCAGCGTTTGGCACAGGACAGCTAACTATGGCTACACCTTC.

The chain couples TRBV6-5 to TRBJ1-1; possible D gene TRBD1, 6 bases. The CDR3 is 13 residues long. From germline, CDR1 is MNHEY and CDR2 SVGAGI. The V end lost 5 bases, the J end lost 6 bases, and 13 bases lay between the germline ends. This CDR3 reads CASSAPGGPEAFF. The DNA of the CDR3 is TGTGCCAGCAGTGCCCCGGGGGGCCCTGAAGCTTTCTTT.

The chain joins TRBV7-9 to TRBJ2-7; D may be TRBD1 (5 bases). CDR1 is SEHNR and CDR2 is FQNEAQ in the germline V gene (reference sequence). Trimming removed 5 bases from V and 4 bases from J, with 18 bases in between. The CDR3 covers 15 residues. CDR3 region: CASSLGPPIGYEQYF. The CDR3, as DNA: TGTGCCAGCAGCCTGGGGCCACCCATTGGGTACGAGCAGTACTTC.

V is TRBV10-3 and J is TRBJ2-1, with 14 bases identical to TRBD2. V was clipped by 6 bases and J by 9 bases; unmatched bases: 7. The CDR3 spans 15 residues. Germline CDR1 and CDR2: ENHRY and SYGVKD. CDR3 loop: CAISQTSGRAFEQFF. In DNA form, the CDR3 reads TGTGCCATCAGCCAGACTAGCGGGAGGGCCTTTGAGCAGTTCTTC.

CDR3 residues: CASEGGQGDEQFF. CDR3 coding DNA: TGTGCCAGCGAGGGAGGACAGGGGGATGAGCAGTTCTTC. The rearrangement joins TRBV2 to TRBJ2-1; 10 nucleotides agree with TRBD1. Germline CDR1 and CDR2: SNHLY and FYNNEI. This CDR3 has 13 residues. Trimming cost V 8 bases and J 8 bases; bases outside gene matches: 6.